This paragraph covers one TCR beta chain sequence. V was clipped by 6 bases and J by 4 bases, with 13 bases between them. Germline CDR1 KGHSH, CDR2 LQKENI. The length of the CDR3 is 14 residues. The protocol was immunoSEQ multiplex PCR, while the TCRdb copy is restricted to in-frame clones and leaves out a portion. The repertoire holds under 110,000 clones, with roughly 92% as singletons. This sample was included in a study of T cell changes during pregnancy in multiple sclerosis. The chain recombines TRBV18 with TRBJ2-1, with D maybe TRBD1 (5 bases). The receptor was isolated from a female donor with multiple sclerosis, enrolled in a pregnancy study. The sample consisted of peripheral blood, taken after pregnancy. The CDR3 coding sequence is TGTGCCAGCTCCCCAGAGAGACAGTACAATGAGCAGTTCTTC. It codes for CASSPERQYNEQFF. The full variable domain, with the rest looked up from reference TRBV18 and TRBJ2-1, is NAGVMQNPRHLVRRRGQEARLRCSPMKGHSHVYWYRQLPEEGLKFMVYLQKENIIDESGMPKERFSAEFPKEGPSILRIQQVVRGDSAAYFCASSPERQYNEQFFGPGTRLTVL.